This T cell receptor (beta chain) was captured by sequencing in a study of T-cell memory formation after mild COVID-19. Overall study: Among the donors, TCR clusters were largely specific to each donor. Overall study findings and caveats: A second wave expanding day 15 to 37 was CD4+-biased; contracting clones were balanced.

This CDR3 comprises 15 residues. Trimming removed 0 bases from V and 5 bases from J, with 15 bases in between. Germline V gene data show CDR1 as SGHTS and CDR2 as YDEGEE. One entry per CDR3 protein, called by TCRdb with MiXCR from the 5' RACE reads. Of about 340,000 distinct CDR3 sequences in the sample, roughly 14% are singletons; the top ten hold under 25%. As regards this clonotype: Its specificity is unknown.

This clonotype originated in a man aged 18 to 29 who had mild COVID-19 (a few samples of this study predate the infection). Cell type and time point are not known. The chain employs TRBV5-8 and TRBJ2-7; D is perhaps TRBD1 (6 bases). Sequencing used PBMCs or a T cell subset sorted from them (not recorded which). CDR3: CASSLAGAGAHEQYV. Here the CDR3 DNA reads TGTGCCAGCAGCTTGGCCGGTGCAGGGGCTCACGAGCAGTACGTC.